These 5 T cell receptor beta chains were all obtained from the same sample, sequenced in a study of PD-1 blockade in classical Hodgkin lymphoma. This sample's time point: cycle 4 day 1 (C4D1), after 6 weeks of nivolumab. Patients all relapsed after autologous stem cell transplantation, and there was variation in brentuximab vedotin exposure. Measured with immunoSEQ multiplex PCR; TCRdb has only the in-frame clones, and not every one. The repertoire holds roughly 60,000 clones, roughly nine tenths seen once, with approximately 8% in the top ten. This material consisted of peripheral blood mononuclear cells (PBMCs), taken before the fourth cycle of nivolumab. The receptors were gathered from a human donor with classical Hodgkin lymphoma.

This clone was detected only once. The chain carries TRBV10-3 and TRBJ2-2; D is unresolved. V was cut by 3 bases and J by 8 bases, with 4 bases left in between. The germline CDR1 and CDR2 sequences are ENHRY and SYGVKD. CDR3 length equals 11 residues. The CDR3 spells CAISEEGELFF. In nucleotides, the CDR3 is TGTGCCATCAGTGAAGAGGGGGAGCTGTTTTTT.

The chain carries TRBV27 and TRBJ1-5; the D gene is possibly TRBD1 (6 bases). Per germline, CDR1 MNHEY and CDR2 SMNVEV (reference sequence). Trimming removed 8 bases at V and 0 bases at J, with 11 bases between. The CDR3 loop spans 14 amino acids. Here the CDR3 reads CASGGGHSNQPQHF. CDR3 sequence (DNA): TGTGCCAGCGGGGGGGGGCATAGCAATCAGCCCCAGCATTTT.

The chain recombines TRBV5-1 with TRBJ2-2; TRBD2 aligns across 8 bases. J gave up 1 base and V 1 base, and 6 bases lay outside the gene matches. The CDR3 contains 17 residues. Germline V gene lookup returns CDR1 SGHRS and CDR2 YFSETQ. The CDR3 loop reads CASSLNPLAGNTGELFF. CDR3 nucleotides: TGCGCCAGCAGCTTGAACCCCCTAGCGGGGAACACCGGGGAGCTGTTTTTT.

The chain joins TRBV5-6 to TRBJ1-2; no reliable D call. The CDR3 runs 13 residues. V shed 1 base and J shed 1 base, with 5 bases lying between them. CDR1 is SGHDT, CDR2 YYEEEE, per germline. The CDR3 here is CASSLSSNYGYTF. The CDR3, as DNA: TGTGCCAGCAGCTTGTCCAGTAACTATGGCTACACCTTC.

CDR3 protein: CASSETGTGARNYEQYF. Written as DNA, the CDR3 is TGTGCCAGCAGTGAAACCGGGACAGGGGCCCGCAACTACGAGCAGTACTTC. The gene calls are TRBV25-1 and TRBJ2-7, with TRBD1 matching 10 bases. This CDR3 contains 17 residues. In germline, CDR1 is MGHDK, CDR2 SYGVNS. Trimming removed 2 bases from V and 3 bases from J; junction bases left unmatched: 10.